The source of this T cell receptor beta chain is a study of shared clonotypes between healthy human individuals. Study observations and caveats: Estimated clonotype richness was generally higher in naive than memory subsets.

For this clone: No antigen is known for it.

Some clones are missing from TCRdb's copy, which holds only in-frame ones; the method was immunoSEQ multiplex PCR. The repertoire consists of approximately 1,500,000 clones, with nearly 99% occurring once and the leading ten covering roughly 0.45%. Those who donated were healthy HIV-negative adults, with no recent acute infections or vaccinations reported. The donors were all Caucasian adults (living in Nashville, Tennessee). A CD45RA-negative memory subset and a CD45RA+ naive subset were separated from the CD4+ cells. This clonotype was sampled from a man between 25 and 39 years old in good health. The specimen sequenced was naive CD4+ T cells sorted from blood. Subset reported: CD45RA+ positively selected.

The CDR3 loop is CASSLEWQREVYEQYF. For the CDR3, the DNA is TGTGCCAGCAGCTTAGAGTGGCAGCGGGAGGTCTACGAGCAGTACTTC. The V and J genes are TRBV7-2 and TRBJ2-7; 9 nucleotides align to TRBD2. The CDR3 has 16 amino acids. V lost 1 base to trimming and J lost 3 bases; unmatched junction nucleotides: 7. The germline CDR1 and CDR2 sequences are SGHTA and FQGNSA.